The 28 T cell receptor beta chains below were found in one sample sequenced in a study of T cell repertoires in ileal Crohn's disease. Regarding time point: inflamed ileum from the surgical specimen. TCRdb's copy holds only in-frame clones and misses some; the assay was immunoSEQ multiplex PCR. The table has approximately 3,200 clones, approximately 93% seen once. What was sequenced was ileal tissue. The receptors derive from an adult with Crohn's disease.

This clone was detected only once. CDR3 coding DNA: TGTGCCAGCAGCGTAGTTAGCGGGCCGGACAATGAGCAGTTCTTC. Translating it yields CASSVVSGPDNEQFF. The V call is TRBV9, the J call TRBJ2-1, with TRBD2 matching over 7 bases. With V trimmed by 0 bases and J by 5 bases, 5 bases remained unmatched. Germline CDR1 SGDLS, CDR2 YYNGEE. This CDR3 is 15 amino acids long.

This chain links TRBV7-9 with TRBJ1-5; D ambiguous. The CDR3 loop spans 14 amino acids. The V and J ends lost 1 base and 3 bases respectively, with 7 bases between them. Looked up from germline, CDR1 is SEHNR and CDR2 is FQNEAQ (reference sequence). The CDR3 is CASSLGGNNQPQHF. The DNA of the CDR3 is TGTGCCAGCAGCTTAGGAGGCAACAATCAGCCCCAGCATTTT.

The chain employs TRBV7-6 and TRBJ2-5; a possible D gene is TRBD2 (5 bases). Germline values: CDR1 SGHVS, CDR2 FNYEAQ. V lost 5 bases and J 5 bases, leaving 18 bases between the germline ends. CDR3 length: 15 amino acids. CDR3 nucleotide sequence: TGTGCCAGCAGCCCAGATACTAGTTTGAGGGAGACCCAGTACTTC. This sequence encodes CASSPDTSLRETQYF.

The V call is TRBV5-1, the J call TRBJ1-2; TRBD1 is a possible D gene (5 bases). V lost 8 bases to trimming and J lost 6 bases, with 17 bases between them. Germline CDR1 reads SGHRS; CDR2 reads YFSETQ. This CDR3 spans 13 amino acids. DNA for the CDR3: TGCGCCAGTGGTCAGGGATCTAAGAATGGCTACACCTTC. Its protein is CASGQGSKNGYTF.

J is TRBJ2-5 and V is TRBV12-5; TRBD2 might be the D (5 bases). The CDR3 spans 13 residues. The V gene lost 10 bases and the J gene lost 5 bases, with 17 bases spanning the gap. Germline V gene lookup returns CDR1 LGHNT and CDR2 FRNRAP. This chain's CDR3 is CATARTGRETQYF. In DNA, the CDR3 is TGTGCTACTGCCCGGACTGGCCGCGAGACCCAGTACTTC.

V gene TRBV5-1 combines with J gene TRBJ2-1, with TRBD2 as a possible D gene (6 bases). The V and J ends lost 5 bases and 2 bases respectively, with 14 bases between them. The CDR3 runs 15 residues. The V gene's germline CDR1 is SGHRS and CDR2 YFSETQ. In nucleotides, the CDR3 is TGCGCCAGCAGAGTAGCGGAGAATACCTACAATGAGCAGTTCTTC. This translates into CASRVAENTYNEQFF.

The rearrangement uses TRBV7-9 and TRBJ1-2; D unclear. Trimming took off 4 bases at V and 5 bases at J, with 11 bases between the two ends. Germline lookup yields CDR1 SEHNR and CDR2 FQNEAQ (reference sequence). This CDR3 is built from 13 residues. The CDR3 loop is CASSSTDAYGYTF. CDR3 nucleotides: TGTGCCAGCAGCTCCACAGATGCGTATGGCTACACCTTC.

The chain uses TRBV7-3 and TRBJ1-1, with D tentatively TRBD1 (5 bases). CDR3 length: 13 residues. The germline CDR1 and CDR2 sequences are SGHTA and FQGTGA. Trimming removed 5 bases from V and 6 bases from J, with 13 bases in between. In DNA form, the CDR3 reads TGTGCCAGCAGCACCACCCAGGGCGCTGAAGCTTTCTTT. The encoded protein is CASSTTQGAEAFF.

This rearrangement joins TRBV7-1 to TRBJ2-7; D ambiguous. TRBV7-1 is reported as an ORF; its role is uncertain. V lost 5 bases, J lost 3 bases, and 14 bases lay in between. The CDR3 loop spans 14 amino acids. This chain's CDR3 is CASSPNSGLYEQYF. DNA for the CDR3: TGTGCCAGCAGCCCTAATTCGGGTCTCTACGAGCAGTACTTC.

The CDR3 reads CASSPILAGYYEQYF. The DNA of the CDR3 is TGTGCCAGCAGCCCCATACTAGCGGGGTACTACGAGCAGTACTTC. This chain joins TRBV7-9 and TRBJ2-7, with TRBD2 identical over 10 bases. The CDR3 contains 15 residues. J was trimmed by 3 bases and V by 5 bases; bases with no gene match: 7. In germline, CDR1 is SEHNR, CDR2 FQNEAQ (reference sequence).

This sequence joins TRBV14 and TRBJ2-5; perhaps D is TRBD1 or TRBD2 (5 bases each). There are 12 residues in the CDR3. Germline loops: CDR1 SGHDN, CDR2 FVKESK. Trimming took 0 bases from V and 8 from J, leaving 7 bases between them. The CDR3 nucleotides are TGTGCCAGCAGCCAAGATTGGGACACCCAGTACTTC. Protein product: CASSQDWDTQYF.

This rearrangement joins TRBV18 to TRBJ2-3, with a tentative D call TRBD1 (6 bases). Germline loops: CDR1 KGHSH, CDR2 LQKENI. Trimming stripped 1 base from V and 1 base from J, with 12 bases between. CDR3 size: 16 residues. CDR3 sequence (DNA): TGTGCCAGCTCACCACAAGGGGGACGCGGCACAGATACGCAGTATTTT. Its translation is CASSPQGGRGTDTQYF.

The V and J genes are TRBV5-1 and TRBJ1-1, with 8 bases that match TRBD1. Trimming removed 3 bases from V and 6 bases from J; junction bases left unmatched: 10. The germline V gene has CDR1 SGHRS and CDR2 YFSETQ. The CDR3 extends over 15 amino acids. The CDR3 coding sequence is TGCGCCAGCAGCTGGCGAGGACAGGGAGTTTCTGAAGCTTTCTTT. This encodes CASSWRGQGVSEAFF.

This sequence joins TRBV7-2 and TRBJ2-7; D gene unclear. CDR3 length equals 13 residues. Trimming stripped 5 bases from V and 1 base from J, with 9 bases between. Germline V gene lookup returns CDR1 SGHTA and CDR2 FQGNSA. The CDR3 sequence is CASSPLGSYEQYF. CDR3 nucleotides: TGTGCCAGCAGCCCCCTTGGATCCTACGAGCAGTACTTC.

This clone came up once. As DNA, the CDR3 is TGTGCCAGCAGCCCCCGAACAGGGATGAACACTGAAGCTTTCTTT. It is translated as CASSPRTGMNTEAFF. The rearrangement uses TRBV5-4 and TRBJ1-1; possible D gene TRBD1, 6 bases. Germline V gives CDR1 SGHNT, CDR2 YYREEE (reference sequence). The V end was cut by 4 bases, the J end by 0 bases, with 13 bases between. This CDR3 contains 15 residues.

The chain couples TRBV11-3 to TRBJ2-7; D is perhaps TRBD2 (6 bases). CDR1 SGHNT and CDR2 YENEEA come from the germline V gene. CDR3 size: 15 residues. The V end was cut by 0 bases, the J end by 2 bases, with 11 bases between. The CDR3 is CASSLDGGGAYEQYF. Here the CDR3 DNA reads TGTGCCAGCAGCTTAGATGGCGGAGGGGCCTACGAGCAGTACTTC.

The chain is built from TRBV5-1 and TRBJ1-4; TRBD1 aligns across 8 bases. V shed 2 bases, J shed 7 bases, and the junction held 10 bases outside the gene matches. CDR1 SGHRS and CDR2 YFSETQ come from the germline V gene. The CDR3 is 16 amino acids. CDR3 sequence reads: CASSFQGATGAEKLFF. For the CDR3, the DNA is TGCGCCAGCAGCTTTCAGGGGGCAACGGGAGCTGAAAAACTGTTTTTT.

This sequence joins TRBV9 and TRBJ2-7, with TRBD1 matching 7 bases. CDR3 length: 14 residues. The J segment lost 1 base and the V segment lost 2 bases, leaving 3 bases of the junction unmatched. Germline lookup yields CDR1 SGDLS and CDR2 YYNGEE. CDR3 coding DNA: TGTGCCAGCAGCGTGGGGACAGCATCCTACGAGCAGTACTTC. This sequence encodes CASSVGTASYEQYF.

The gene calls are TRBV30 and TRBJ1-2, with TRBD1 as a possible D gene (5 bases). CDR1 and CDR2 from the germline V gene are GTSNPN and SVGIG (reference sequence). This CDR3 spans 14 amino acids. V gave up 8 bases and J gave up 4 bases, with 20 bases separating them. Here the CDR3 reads CAARRQLSGYGYTF. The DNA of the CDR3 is TGTGCCGCCAGACGACAGCTTTCGGGCTATGGCTACACCTTC.

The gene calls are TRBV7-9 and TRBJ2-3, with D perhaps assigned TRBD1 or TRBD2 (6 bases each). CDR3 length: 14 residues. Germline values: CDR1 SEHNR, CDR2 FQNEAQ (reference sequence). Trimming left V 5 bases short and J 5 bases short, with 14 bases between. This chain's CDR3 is CASSPSGGGDTQYF. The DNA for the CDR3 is TGTGCCAGCAGCCCCTCCGGGGGCGGAGATACGCAGTATTTT.

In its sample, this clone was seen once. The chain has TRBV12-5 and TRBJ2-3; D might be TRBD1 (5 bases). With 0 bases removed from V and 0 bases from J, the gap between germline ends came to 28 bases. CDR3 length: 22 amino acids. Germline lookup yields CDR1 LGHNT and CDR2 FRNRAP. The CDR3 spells CASGLVSTPLRLWTPSTDTQYF. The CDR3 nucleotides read TGTGCTAGTGGTTTGGTCTCGACTCCCCTCAGACTCTGGACACCGAGCACAGATACGCAGTATTTT.

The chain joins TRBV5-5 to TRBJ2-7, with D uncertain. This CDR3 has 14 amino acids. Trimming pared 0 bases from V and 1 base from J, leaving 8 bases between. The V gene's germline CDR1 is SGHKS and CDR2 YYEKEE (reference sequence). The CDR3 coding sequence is TGTGCCAGCAGCTTGGTGAGCGATTCCTACGAGCAGTACTTC. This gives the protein CASSLVSDSYEQYF. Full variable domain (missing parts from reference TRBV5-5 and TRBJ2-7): DAGVTQSPTHLIKTRGQQVTLRCSPISGHKSVSWYQQVLGQGPQFIFQYYEKEERGRGNFPDRFSARQFPNYSSELNVNALLLGDSALYLCASSLVSDSYEQYFGPGTRLTVT.

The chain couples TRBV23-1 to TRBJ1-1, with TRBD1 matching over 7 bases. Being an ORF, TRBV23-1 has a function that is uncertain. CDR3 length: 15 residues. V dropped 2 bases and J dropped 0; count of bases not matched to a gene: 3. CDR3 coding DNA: TGCGCCAGCAGTCAAGTGGGGACAGTGAACACTGAAGCTTTCTTT. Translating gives CASSQVGTVNTEAFF.

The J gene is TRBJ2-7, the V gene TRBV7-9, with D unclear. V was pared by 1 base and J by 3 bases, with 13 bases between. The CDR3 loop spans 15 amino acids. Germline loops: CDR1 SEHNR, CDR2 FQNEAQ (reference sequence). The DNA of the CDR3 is TGTGCCAGCAGCTTAGGGACGAGGCAGAGCTACGAGCAGTACTTC. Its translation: CASSLGTRQSYEQYF.

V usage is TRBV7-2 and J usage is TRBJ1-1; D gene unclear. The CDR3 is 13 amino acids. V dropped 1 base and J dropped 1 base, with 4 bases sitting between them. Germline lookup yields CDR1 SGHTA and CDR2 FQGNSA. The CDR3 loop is CASSLERNTEAFF. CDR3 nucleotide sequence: TGTGCCAGCAGCTTAGAACGGAACACTGAAGCTTTCTTT.

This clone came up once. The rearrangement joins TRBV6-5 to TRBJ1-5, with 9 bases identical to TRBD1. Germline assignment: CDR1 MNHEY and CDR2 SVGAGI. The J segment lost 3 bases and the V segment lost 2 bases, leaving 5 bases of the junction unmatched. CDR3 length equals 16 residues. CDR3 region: CASSYRGQGYNQPQHF. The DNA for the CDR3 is TGTGCCAGCAGTTACCGAGGACAGGGGTACAATCAGCCCCAGCATTTT.

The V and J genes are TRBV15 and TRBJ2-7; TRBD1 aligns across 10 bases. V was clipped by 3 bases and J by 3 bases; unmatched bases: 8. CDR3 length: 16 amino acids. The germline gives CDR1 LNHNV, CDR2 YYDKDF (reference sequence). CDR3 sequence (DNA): TGTGCCACCAGCAGGGGACAGGGGCCCTTCCGCTACGAGCAGTACTTC. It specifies CATSRGQGPFRYEQYF.

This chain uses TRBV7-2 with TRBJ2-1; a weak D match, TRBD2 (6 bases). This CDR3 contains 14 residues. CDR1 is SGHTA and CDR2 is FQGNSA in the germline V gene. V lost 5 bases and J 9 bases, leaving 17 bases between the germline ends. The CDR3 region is CASSPGGTRIEQFF. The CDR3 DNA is TGTGCCAGCAGCCCGGGCGGGACTCGGATTGAGCAGTTCTTC.